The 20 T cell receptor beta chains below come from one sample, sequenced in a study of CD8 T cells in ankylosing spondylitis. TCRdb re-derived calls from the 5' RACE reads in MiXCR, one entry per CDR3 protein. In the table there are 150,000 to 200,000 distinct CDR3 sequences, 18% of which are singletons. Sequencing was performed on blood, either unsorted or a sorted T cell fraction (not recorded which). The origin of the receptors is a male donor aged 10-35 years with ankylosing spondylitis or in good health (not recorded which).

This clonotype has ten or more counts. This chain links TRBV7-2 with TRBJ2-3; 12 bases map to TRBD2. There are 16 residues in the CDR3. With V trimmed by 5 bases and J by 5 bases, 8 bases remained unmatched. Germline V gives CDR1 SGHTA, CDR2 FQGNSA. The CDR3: CASSLRLAGVGDTQYF. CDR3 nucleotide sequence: TGTGCCAGCAGCCTCAGACTAGCGGGAGTGGGAGATACGCAGTATTTT.

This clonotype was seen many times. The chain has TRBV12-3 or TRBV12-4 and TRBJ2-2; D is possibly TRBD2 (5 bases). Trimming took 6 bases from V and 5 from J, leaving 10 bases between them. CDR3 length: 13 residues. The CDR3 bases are TGTGCCAGCAGCCTTACTAGGACCGGGGAGCTGTTTTTT. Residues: CASSLTRTGELFF.

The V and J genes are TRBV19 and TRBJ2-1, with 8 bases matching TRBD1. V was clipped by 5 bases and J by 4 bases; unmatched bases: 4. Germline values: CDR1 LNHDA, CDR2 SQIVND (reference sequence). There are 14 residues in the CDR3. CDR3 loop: CASSDRGFYNEQFF. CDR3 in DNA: TGTGCCAGTAGTGACAGGGGATTTTACAATGAGCAGTTCTTC.

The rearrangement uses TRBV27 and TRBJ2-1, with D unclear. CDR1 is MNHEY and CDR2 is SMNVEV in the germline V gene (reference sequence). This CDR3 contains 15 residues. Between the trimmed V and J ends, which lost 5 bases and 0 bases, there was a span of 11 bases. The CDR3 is CASSGLGSSYNEQFF. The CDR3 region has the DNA TGTGCCAGCAGTGGGCTCGGAAGCTCCTACAATGAGCAGTTCTTC.

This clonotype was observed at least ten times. DNA of the CDR3: TGTGCCAGCAGAAAAGGGAATCAGCCCCAGCATTTT. It translates to CASRKGNQPQHF. J is TRBJ1-5 and V is TRBV6-2 or TRBV6-3; no definite D call. The length of the CDR3 is 12 residues. V shed 6 bases and J shed 4 bases, with 7 bases lying between them. Germline CDR1 MNHEY, CDR2 SVGEGT.

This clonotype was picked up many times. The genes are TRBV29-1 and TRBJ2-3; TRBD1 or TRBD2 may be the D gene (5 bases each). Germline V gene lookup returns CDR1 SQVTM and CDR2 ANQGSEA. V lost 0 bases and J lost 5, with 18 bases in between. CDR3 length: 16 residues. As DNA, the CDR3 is TGCAGCGTTGAAGATCGTGATCGGTTGGGGGTAGATACGCAGTATTTT. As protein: CSVEDRDRLGVDTQYF.

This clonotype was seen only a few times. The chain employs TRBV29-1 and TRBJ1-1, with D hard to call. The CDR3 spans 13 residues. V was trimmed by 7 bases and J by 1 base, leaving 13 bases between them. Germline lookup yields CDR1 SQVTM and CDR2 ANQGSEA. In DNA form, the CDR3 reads TGCAGCGCTGCGACAAGGTCGAACACTGAAGCTTTCTTT. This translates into CSAATRSNTEAFF.

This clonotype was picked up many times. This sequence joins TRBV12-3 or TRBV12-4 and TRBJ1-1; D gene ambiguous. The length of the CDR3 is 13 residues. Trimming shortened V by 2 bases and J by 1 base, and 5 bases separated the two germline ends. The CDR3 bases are TGTGCCAGCAGTTTAATGGAGAACACTGAAGCTTTCTTT. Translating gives CASSLMENTEAFF.

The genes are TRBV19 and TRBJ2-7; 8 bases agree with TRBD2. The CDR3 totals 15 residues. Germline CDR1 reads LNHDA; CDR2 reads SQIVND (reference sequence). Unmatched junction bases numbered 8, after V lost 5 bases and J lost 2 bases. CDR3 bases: TGTGCCAGTAGTTATGCAACGGGAGGGCCCTACGAGCAGTACTTC. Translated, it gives CASSYATGGPYEQYF.

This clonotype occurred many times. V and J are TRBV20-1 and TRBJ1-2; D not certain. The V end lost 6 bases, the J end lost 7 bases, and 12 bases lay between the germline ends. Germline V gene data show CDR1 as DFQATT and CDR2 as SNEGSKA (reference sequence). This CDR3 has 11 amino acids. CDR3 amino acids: CSARTRGGYTF. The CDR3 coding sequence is TGCAGTGCCAGGACCCGGGGTGGCTACACCTTC.

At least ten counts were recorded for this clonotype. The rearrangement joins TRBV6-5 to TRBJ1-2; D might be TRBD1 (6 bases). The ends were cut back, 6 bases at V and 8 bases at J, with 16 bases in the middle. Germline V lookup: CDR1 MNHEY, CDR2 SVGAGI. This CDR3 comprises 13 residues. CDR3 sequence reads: CASRDTGPVGYTF. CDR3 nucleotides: TGTGCCAGCAGGGACACAGGGCCGGTGGGCTACACCTTC.

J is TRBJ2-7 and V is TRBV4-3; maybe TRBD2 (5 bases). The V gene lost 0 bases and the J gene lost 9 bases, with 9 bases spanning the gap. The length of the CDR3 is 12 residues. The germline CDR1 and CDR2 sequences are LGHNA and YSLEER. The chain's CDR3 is CASSQDSGMQYF. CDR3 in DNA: TGCGCCAGCAGCCAAGATTCCGGGATGCAGTACTTC.

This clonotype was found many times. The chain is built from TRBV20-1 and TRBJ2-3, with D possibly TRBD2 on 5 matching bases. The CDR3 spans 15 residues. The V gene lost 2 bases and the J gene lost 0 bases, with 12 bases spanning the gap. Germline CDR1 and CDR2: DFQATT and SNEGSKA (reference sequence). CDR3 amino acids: CSARPTTLSTDTQYF. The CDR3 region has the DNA TGCAGTGCTAGACCGACTACGCTAAGCACAGATACGCAGTATTTT.

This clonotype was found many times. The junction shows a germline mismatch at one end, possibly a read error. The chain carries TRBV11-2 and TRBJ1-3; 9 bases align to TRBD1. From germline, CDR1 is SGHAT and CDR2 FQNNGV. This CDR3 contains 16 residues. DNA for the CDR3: TGTGCCAGCAGCGCCTACAGGGGGCTCTCTGGTAACACCATATATTTT. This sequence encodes CASSAYRGLSGNTIYF.

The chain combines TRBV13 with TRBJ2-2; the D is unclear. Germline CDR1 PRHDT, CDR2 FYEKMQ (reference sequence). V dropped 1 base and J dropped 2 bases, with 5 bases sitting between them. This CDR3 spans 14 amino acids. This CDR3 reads CASSLEINTGELFF. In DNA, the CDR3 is TGTGCCAGCAGCTTAGAGATTAACACCGGGGAGCTGTTTTTT.

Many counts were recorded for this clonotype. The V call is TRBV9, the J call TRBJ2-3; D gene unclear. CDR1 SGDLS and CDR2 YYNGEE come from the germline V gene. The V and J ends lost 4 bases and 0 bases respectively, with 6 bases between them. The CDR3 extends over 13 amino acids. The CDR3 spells CASSPTSTDTQYF. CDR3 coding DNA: TGTGCCAGCAGCCCAACTAGCACAGATACGCAGTATTTT.

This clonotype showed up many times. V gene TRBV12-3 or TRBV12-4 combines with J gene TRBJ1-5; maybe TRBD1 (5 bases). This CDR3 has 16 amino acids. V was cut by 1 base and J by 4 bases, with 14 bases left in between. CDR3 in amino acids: CASSLEGRAGNQPQHF. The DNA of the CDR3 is TGTGCCAGCAGTTTAGAGGGACGGGCAGGGAATCAGCCCCAGCATTTT.

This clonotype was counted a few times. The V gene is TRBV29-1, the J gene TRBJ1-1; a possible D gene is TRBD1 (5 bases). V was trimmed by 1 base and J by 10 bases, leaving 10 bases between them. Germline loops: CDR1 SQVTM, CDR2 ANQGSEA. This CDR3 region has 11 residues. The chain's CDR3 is CSVEVRTRAFF. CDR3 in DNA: TGCAGCGTTGAAGTCAGGACACGAGCTTTCTTT.

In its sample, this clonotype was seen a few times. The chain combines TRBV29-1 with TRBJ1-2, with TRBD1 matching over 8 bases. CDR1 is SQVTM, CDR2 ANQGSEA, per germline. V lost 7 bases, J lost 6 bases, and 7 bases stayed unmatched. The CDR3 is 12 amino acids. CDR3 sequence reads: CSAWAGGNGYTF. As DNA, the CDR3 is TGCAGCGCCTGGGCAGGGGGCAATGGCTACACCTTC.

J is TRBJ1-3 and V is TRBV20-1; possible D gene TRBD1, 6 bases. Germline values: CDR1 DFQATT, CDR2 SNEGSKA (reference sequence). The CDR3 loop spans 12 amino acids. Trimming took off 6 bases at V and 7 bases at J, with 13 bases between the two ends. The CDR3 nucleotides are TGCAGTGCGCACAGGGACGGTAACACCATATATTTT. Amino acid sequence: CSAHRDGNTIYF.